The 9 T cell receptor beta chains given below trace back to one sample, sequenced in a study of blood T cell repertoires in COVID-19. Profiled with immunoSEQ multiplex PCR; TCRdb holds only in-frame clones, not every one. The repertoire holds fewer than 150,000 clones, with around 87% as singletons. Sequenced input: peripheral blood. The receptors originated from a human donor in a cohort sampled during active COVID-19.

The chain has TRBV19 and TRBJ2-2; no clear D gene. V was cut by 1 base and J by 8 bases, with 5 bases left in between. The CDR3 is 12 residues long. Germline CDR1 is LNHDA and CDR2 is SQIVND (reference sequence). CDR3 coding DNA: TGTGCCAGTAGTATAGCCAGGGGGGAGCTGTTTTTT. It specifies CASSIARGELFF.

The rearrangement links TRBV4-2 to TRBJ2-1; a possible D gene is TRBD2 (7 bases). The CDR3 sequence is 14 residues long. The germline V gene has CDR1 LGHNA and CDR2 YNFKEQ. V dropped 4 bases and J dropped 9 bases, with 16 bases sitting between them. The CDR3 reads CASSPRGGRGEQFF. In DNA, the CDR3 is TGTGCCAGCAGCCCGAGGGGGGGGCGCGGTGAGCAGTTCTTC.

This rearrangement joins TRBV7-8 to TRBJ2-7; possibly TRBD2 for D (5 bases). Trimming pared 3 bases from V and 0 bases from J, leaving 9 bases between. Looked up from germline, CDR1 is SGHVS and CDR2 is FQNEAQ. This CDR3 region has 14 residues. As DNA, the CDR3 is TGTGCCAGCAGCTTTGGACTTGCCTCCTACGAGCAGTACTTC. Amino acid sequence: CASSFGLASYEQYF.

This rearrangement joins TRBV7-2 to TRBJ2-1; 8 nucleotides agree with TRBD2. The CDR3 covers 12 residues. Looked up from germline, CDR1 is SGHTA and CDR2 is FQGNSA. V trimming: 5 bases; J trimming: 10 bases; junction bases outside the gene matches: 4. The CDR3 spells CASSPRGGEQFF. CDR3 in DNA: TGTGCCAGCAGCCCTCGGGGGGGCGAGCAGTTCTTC.

Of note for this clone: An end of the junction does not agree with germline; a read error may underlie this. The rearrangement links TRBV7-7 to TRBJ2-1; 12 bases line up with TRBD2. CDR1 is SSHAT, CDR2 FNYEAQ, per germline (reference sequence). This CDR3 is built from 18 residues. In DNA, the CDR3 is TGTGCTAGCAGCTTACTAGCGGGGGGCCCTAGCTCCTACAATGAGCAGTTCTTC. Its protein is CASSLLAGGPSSYNEQFF.

The chain has TRBV27 and TRBJ2-7, with 9 bases lining up with TRBD1. Germline CDR1 MNHEY, CDR2 SMNVEV (reference sequence). The V gene end was trimmed by 5 bases and the J gene end by 4 bases; junction bases not matched to a gene: 3. The CDR3 extends over 13 amino acids. The CDR3 nucleotides are TGTGCCAGCAGTCGGGGACAGGGTTACGAGCAGTACTTC. The encoded protein is CASSRGQGYEQYF.

The chain combines TRBV27 with TRBJ1-1; the D gene is possibly TRBD1 (5 bases). The length of the CDR3 is 13 residues. Germline CDR1 and CDR2: MNHEY and SMNVEV (reference sequence). The V end lost 5 bases, the J end lost 1 base, and 8 bases lay between the germline ends. As DNA, the CDR3 is TGTGCCAGCAGTATCAGGGCGAACACTGAAGCTTTCTTT. It is translated as CASSIRANTEAFF.

This chain connects TRBV6-5 to TRBJ1-1; no clear D gene. This CDR3 has 15 residues. Trimming cost V 0 bases and J 4 bases, with 12 bases left between them. CDR1 is MNHEY, CDR2 SVGAGI, per germline. The CDR3 is CASSYSGVGSTEAFF. As DNA, the CDR3 is TGTGCCAGCAGTTACTCGGGTGTGGGGAGCACTGAAGCTTTCTTT.

The gene calls are TRBV27 and TRBJ1-5; the D is unclear. The CDR3 is 13 amino acids. CDR1 MNHEY and CDR2 SMNVEV come from the germline V gene (reference sequence). With 3 bases removed from V and 5 bases from J, the gap between germline ends came to 8 bases. The CDR3, as DNA: TGTGCCAGCAGTTTGGTCAGTCATCAGCCCCAGCATTTT. It translates to CASSLVSHQPQHF.